This passage covers 21 T cell receptor beta chains from one sample sequenced in a study of blood T cell repertoires in COVID-19. Using immunoSEQ multiplex PCR, the repertoire was profiled, and TCRdb retains in-frame clones only, with some absent. The data contain 300,000 to 400,000 clones, 85% to 90% of them singletons. What was sequenced was peripheral blood. All receptors come from a woman between 25 and 40 years old with COVID-19, enrolled during active disease.

There are many counts of this clone. This chain links TRBV10-3 with TRBJ2-1; 7 positions agree with TRBD2. This CDR3 has 16 residues. V lost 0 bases and J lost 6; bases outside the gene matches: 8. From germline, CDR1 is ENHRY and CDR2 SYGVKD. In DNA form, the CDR3 reads TGTGCCATCAGTGAGTCCACTAGCGTAGGCCTCAATGAGCAGTTCTTC. This codes for CAISESTSVGLNEQFF.

The rearrangement joins TRBV30 to TRBJ2-7; D is undetermined. V lost 2 bases to trimming and J lost 3 bases, with 8 bases between them. Germline assignment: CDR1 GTSNPN and CDR2 SVGIG (reference sequence). This CDR3 has 12 amino acids. The CDR3 is CAWSSRNYEQYF. The DNA of the CDR3 is TGTGCCTGGAGTAGCAGGAACTACGAGCAGTACTTC. The complete variable domain, with remaining parts taken from reference TRBV30 and TRBJ2-7, reads SQTIHQWPATLVQPVGSPLSLECTVEGTSNPNLYWYRQAAGRGLQLLFYSVGIGQISSEVPQNLSASRPQDRQFILSSKKLLLSDSGFYLCAWSSRNYEQYFGPGTRLTVT.

The chain recombines TRBV10-3 with TRBJ1-2, with 12 bases lining up with TRBD1. The CDR3 contains 14 residues. Germline V lookup: CDR1 ENHRY, CDR2 SYGVKD. The V and J ends lost 6 bases and 7 bases, in that order; junction bases with no gene match: 6. The CDR3 sequence is CAISSGTGGGGYTF. The CDR3 nucleotides read TGTGCCATCAGCTCCGGGACAGGGGGCGGTGGCTACACCTTC.

The J gene is TRBJ1-5, the V gene TRBV29-1; the match to TRBD1 covers 7 bases. The CDR3 has 13 amino acids. The V and J ends lost 6 bases and 4 bases, in that order; junction bases with no gene match: 6. Germline V gene lookup returns CDR1 SQVTM and CDR2 ANQGSEA. CDR3: CSVGDSGNQPQHF. The CDR3 nucleotides are TGCAGCGTGGGGGACAGCGGGAATCAGCCCCAGCATTTT.

V and J are TRBV6-6 and TRBJ2-7; 11 nucleotides match TRBD2. V lost 5 bases and J lost 0; bases outside the gene matches: 9. The CDR3 has 17 amino acids. Germline CDR1 and CDR2: MNHNY and SVGAGI (reference sequence). The CDR3 sequence is CASSRSSGRTFSYEQYF. The CDR3 DNA reads as TGTGCCAGCAGTCGTTCTAGCGGGAGGACCTTCTCCTACGAGCAGTACTTC.

This chain links TRBV5-1 with TRBJ1-2; 7 bases are shared with TRBD1. The germline V gene has CDR1 SGHRS and CDR2 YFSETQ. There are 13 residues in the CDR3. After removal of 4 bases from V and 4 bases from J, the junction contained 4 bases not matched to a gene. CDR3 sequence: CASSRGTAYGYTF. CDR3 coding DNA: TGCGCCAGCAGCCGGGGGACAGCCTATGGCTACACCTTC.

This clone was observed a single time. The chain has TRBV18 and TRBJ2-2; the D gene is possibly TRBD2 (6 bases). Trimming pared 5 bases from V and 2 bases from J, leaving 15 bases between. The CDR3 is 16 amino acids. Germline loops: CDR1 KGHSH, CDR2 LQKENI. This CDR3 is CASSSGLMLNTGELFF. The CDR3 DNA reads as TGTGCCAGCTCATCGGGACTTATGCTCAACACCGGGGAGCTGTTTTTT.

In its sample, this clone was seen once. J is TRBJ2-7 and V is TRBV28, with D tentatively TRBD1 (5 bases). V was pared by 6 bases and J by 1 base, with 16 bases between. CDR1 is MDHEN and CDR2 is SYDVKM in the germline V gene. The CDR3 has 15 residues. CDR3 DNA: TGTGCCAGCAGCCTAGAAGGGGCCAAATCCTACGAGCAGTACTTC. This codes for CASSLEGAKSYEQYF. Variable domain in full (rest from reference TRBV28 and TRBJ2-7): DVKVTQSSRYLVKRTGEKVFLECVQDMDHENMFWYRQDPGLGLRLIYFSYDVKMKEKGDIPEGYSVSREKKERFSLILESASTNQTSMYLCASSLEGAKSYEQYFGPGTRLTVT.

The chain employs TRBV18 and TRBJ2-3; D possibly corresponds to TRBD2 (5 bases). Germline CDR1 reads KGHSH; CDR2 reads LQKENI. The V end was cut by 3 bases, the J end by 2 bases, with 12 bases between. The CDR3 consists of 15 residues. CDR3 sequence reads: CASSPGATTTDTQYF. In nucleotides, the CDR3 is TGTGCCAGCTCACCGGGAGCAACAACCACAGATACGCAGTATTTT. The full variable domain, its missing parts supplied by reference TRBV18 and TRBJ2-3, is NAGVMQNPRHLVRRRGQEARLRCSPMKGHSHVYWYRQLPEEGLKFMVYLQKENIIDESGMPKERFSAEFPKEGPSILRIQQVVRGDSAAYFCASSPGATTTDTQYFGPGTRLTVL.

The genes are TRBV11-3 and TRBJ2-5; 9 nucleotides line up with TRBD1. The CDR3 sequence is 15 residues long. Germline values: CDR1 SGHNT, CDR2 YENEEA. V was pared by 5 bases and J by 1 base, with 5 bases of the junction left unmatched. This chain's CDR3 is CASSRGQGLQETQYF. The CDR3 bases are TGTGCCAGCAGCCGGGGACAGGGCCTCCAAGAGACCCAGTACTTC. The whole variable domain, remainder taken from reference TRBV11-3 and TRBJ2-5, is EAGVVQSPRYKIIEKKQPVAFWCNPISGHNTLYWYLQNLGQGPELLIRYENEEAVDDSQLPKDRFSAERLKGVDSTLKIQPAELGDSAVYLCASSRGQGLQETQYFGPGTRLLVL.

Regarding this clone: Mismatch with germline at one junction end may stem from a read error. J is TRBJ2-1 and V is TRBV28, with TRBD2 matching 10 bases. The CDR3 sequence is 13 residues long. Germline V gene data show CDR1 as MDHEN and CDR2 as SYDVKM. The CDR3 loop is CASSLGLAGAWVF. The CDR3 nucleotides are TGTGCCAGCAGTTTAGGGCTAGCGGGAGCTTGGGTCTTC.

The chain has TRBV29-1 and TRBJ2-5, with TRBD2 identical over 14 bases. Germline loops: CDR1 SQVTM, CDR2 ANQGSEA. This CDR3 has 17 amino acids. Losses at the gene ends were 2 bases for V and 5 bases for J; bases not matched to a gene: 10. For the CDR3, the DNA is TGCAGCGTTGAAAAAGGGACTAGCGGGAGTTCTTTGGAGACCCAGTACTTC. Its protein product is CSVEKGTSGSSLETQYF.

This chain uses TRBV4-1 with TRBJ1-5; 7 positions match TRBD1. Germline CDR1 and CDR2: MGHRA and YSYEKL. Trimming at V came to 4 bases and at J to 0 bases, leaving 6 bases not matched to a gene. This CDR3 region has 16 residues. The CDR3 region has the DNA TGCGCCAGCAGCCTCGAGGGACAGAATAGCAATCAGCCCCAGCATTTT. Residues: CASSLEGQNSNQPQHF.

This chain links TRBV5-6 with TRBJ2-3; 7 nucleotides agree with TRBD2. The CDR3 has 17 residues. V was clipped by 0 bases and J by 3 bases; unmatched bases: 10. Germline V lookup: CDR1 SGHDT, CDR2 YYEEEE. The CDR3 reads CASSLADFRAGTDTQYF. Written as DNA, the CDR3 is TGTGCCAGCAGCTTGGCGGACTTTCGAGCGGGGACAGATACGCAGTATTTT.

The chain joins TRBV28 to TRBJ2-3; 15 nucleotides agree with TRBD2. CDR3 length: 20 residues. V lost 5 bases and J lost 2; bases outside the gene matches: 14. Per the germline V gene, CDR1 is MDHEN and CDR2 is SYDVKM. This CDR3 reads CASSPALGGLAGGVTDTQYF. CDR3 bases: TGTGCCAGCAGTCCGGCTTTAGGAGGACTAGCGGGAGGGGTCACAGATACGCAGTATTTT.

The chain carries TRBV30 and TRBJ1-1; 7 bases map to TRBD1. There are 14 residues in the CDR3. The germline V gene has CDR1 GTSNPN and CDR2 SVGIG (reference sequence). Trimming at V came to 3 bases and at J to 3 bases, leaving 7 bases not matched to a gene. Here the CDR3 DNA reads TGTGCCTGGAGGGAGGGGGCGCGAGACACTGAAGCTTTCTTT. Its translation: CAWREGARDTEAFF.

The chain uses TRBV23-1 and TRBJ1-4, with TRBD1 identical over 8 bases. TRBV23-1 is noted as an ORF with a role that remains uncertain. Germline trimming cut 7 bases from V and 8 bases from J; bases unmatched to any gene: 15. The CDR3 covers 16 residues. CDR3 protein: CASKAGQGTRSEKLFF. CDR3 DNA sequence: TGCGCCAGCAAGGCCGGACAGGGAACAAGAAGCGAAAAACTGTTTTTT.

This clone occurred once. This chain joins TRBV7-9 and TRBJ1-2, with a tentative D call TRBD1 (6 bases). The ends were cut back, 4 bases at V and 7 bases at J, with 16 bases in the middle. The CDR3 has 14 residues. The germline gives CDR1 SEHNR, CDR2 FQNEAQ (reference sequence). CDR3 protein: CASSSGTSLGGYTF. The CDR3 coding sequence is TGTGCCAGCAGCTCCGGGACATCGCTTGGTGGCTACACCTTC.

This rearrangement joins TRBV5-1 to TRBJ2-1; D perhaps matches TRBD2 (5 bases). Trimming stripped 4 bases from V and 5 bases from J, with 13 bases between. CDR3 length equals 14 residues. Germline V lookup: CDR1 SGHRS, CDR2 YFSETQ. The CDR3 is CASSIPSKDNEQFF. CDR3 bases: TGCGCCAGCAGCATCCCTAGCAAAGACAATGAGCAGTTCTTC.

This clone was observed a handful of times. The chain links TRBV4-1 to TRBJ2-5, with TRBD1 matching over 12 bases. This CDR3 has 16 residues. V was clipped by 3 bases and J by 4 bases; unmatched bases: 6. Per the germline V gene, CDR1 is MGHRA and CDR2 is YSYEKL. DNA for the CDR3: TGCGCCAGCAGCCAGACCGGGACAGGGGGCCGAGAGACCCAGTACTTC. This translates into CASSQTGTGGRETQYF.

The genes are TRBV3-1 (or the pseudogene TRBV3-2) and TRBJ2-3, with a tentative D call TRBD2 (7 bases). Germline V CDR1 and CDR2: LGHDT, YNNKEL (reference sequence). The CDR3 is 14 residues long. Between the trimmed V and J ends, which lost 7 bases and 2 bases, there was a span of 13 bases. The CDR3 sequence is CASIMAGATDTQYF. The CDR3 coding sequence is TGTGCCAGCATAATGGCGGGGGCCACAGATACGCAGTATTTT.